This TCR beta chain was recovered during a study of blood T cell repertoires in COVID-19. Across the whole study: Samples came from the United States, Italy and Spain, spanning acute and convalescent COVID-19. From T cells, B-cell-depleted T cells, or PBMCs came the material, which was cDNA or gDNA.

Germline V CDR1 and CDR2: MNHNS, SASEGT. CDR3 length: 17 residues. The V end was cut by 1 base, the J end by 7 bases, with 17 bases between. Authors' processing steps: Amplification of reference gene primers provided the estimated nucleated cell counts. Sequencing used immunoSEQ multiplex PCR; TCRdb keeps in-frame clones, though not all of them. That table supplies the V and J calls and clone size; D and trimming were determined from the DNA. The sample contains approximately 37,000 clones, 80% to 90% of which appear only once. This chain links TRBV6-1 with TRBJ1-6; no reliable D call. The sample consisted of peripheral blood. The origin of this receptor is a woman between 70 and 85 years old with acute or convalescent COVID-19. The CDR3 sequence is CASSEVRENQLNSPLHF. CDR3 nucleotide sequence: TGTGCCAGCAGTGAAGTAAGGGAGAATCAGCTCAATTCACCCCTCCACTTT.